This T cell receptor beta chain came from a study of shared clonotypes between healthy human individuals. General study results and limits: The study found roughly 5% of naive CD4 clonotypes shared across a few donors. Richness estimates generally favored naive over memory subsets.

V was shortened by 5 bases and J by 1 base, with 8 bases between the two germline ends. CDR1 is MNHNS and CDR2 is SASEGT in the germline V gene. CDR3 size: 13 residues. Genomic DNA (from each subset) was split evenly across several immunoSEQ plates. The data were produced by immunoSEQ multiplex PCR, yet TCRdb's version contains in-frame clones alone and is incomplete. Among some 2 million clones, about 95% were seen once, and the ten largest hold 0.85% to 1.2%. Naive-designated CD8 cells lacked CD45RO, were positively enriched for CCR7, and omitted terminally differentiated effector memory CD45RA+ cells. Comments on this clone: The antigen is unknown.

This TCR derives from a man aged 18-30 years in good health. The V call is TRBV6-1, the J call TRBJ1-2, with D maybe TRBD1 (6 bases). The sequenced sample consisted of naive CD8+ T cells sorted from blood. CDR3 in amino acids: CASSRQDNYGYTF. As DNA, the CDR3 is TGTGCCAGCAGTCGACAGGATAACTATGGCTACACCTTC.